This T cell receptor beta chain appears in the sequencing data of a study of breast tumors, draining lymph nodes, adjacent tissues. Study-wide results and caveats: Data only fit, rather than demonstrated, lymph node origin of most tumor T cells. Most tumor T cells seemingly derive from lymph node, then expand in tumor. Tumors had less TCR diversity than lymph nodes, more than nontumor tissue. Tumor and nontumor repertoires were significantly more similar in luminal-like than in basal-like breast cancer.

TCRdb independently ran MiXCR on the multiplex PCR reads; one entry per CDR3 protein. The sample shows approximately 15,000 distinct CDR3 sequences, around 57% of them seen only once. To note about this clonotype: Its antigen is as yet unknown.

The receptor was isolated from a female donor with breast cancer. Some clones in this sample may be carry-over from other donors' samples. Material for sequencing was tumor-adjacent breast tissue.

The DNA for the CDR3 is TGTGCCAGTTCGGGTGGTGGAGGTGCTCCGTTCTTC. Translation: CASSGGGGAPFF. The J gene is TRBJ2-1, the V gene TRBV11-3; D might be TRBD2 (5 bases). V lost 9 bases and J 15 bases, leaving 21 bases between the germline ends. CDR1 and CDR2 (germline): SGHNT, YENEEA. The CDR3 is made up of 12 amino acids.